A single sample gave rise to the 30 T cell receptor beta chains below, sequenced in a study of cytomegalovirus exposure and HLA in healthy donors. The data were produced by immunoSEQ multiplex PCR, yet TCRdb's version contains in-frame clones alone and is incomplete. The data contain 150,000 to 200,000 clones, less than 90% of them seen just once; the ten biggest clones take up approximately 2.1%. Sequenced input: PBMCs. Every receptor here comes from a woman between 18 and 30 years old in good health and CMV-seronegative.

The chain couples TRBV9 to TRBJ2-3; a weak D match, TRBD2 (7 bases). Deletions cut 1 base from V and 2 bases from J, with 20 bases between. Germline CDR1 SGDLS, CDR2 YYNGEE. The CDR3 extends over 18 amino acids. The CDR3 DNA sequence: TGTGCCAGCAGCGTACGCGATGGGGGCGGGAGAGTCACAGATACGCAGTATTTT. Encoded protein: CASSVRDGGGRVTDTQYF.

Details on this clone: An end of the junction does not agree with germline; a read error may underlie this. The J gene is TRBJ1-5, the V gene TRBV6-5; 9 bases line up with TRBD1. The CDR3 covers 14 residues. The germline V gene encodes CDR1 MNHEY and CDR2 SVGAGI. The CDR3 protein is CASSSSLNRDREYF. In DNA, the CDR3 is TGTGCCAGCAGTTCTTCCTTAAACCGGGACAGGGAGTACTTT.

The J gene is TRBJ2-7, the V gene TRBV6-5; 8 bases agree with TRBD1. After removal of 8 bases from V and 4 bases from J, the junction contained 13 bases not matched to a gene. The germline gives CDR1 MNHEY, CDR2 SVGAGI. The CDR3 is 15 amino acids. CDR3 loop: CASSLDRVDGYEQYF. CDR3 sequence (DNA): TGTGCCAGCTCCTTGGACAGGGTTGATGGATACGAGCAGTACTTC.

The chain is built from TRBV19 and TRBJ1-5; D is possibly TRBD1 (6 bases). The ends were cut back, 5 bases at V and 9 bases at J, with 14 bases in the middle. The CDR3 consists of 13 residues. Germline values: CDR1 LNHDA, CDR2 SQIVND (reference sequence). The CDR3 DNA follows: TGTGCCAGTAGTTCTCAGACAGGCCGGCCCCAGCATTTT. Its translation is CASSSQTGRPQHF.

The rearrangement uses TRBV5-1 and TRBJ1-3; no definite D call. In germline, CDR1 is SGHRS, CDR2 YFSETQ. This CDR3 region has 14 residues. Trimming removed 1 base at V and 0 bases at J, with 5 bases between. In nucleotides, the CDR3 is TGCGCCAGCAGCTTGCGCAGCTCTGGAAACACCATATATTTT. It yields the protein CASSLRSSGNTIYF. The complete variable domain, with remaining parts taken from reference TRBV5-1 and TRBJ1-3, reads KAGVTQTPRYLIKTRGQQVTLSCSPISGHRSVSWYQQTPGQGLQFLFEYFSETQRNKGNFPGRFSGRQFSNSRSEMNVSTLELGDSALYLCASSLRSSGNTIYFGEGSWLTVV.

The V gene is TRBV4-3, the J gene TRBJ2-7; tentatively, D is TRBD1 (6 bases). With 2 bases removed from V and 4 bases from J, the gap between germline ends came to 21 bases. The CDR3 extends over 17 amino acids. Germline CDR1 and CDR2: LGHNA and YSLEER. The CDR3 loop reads CASSQSGTPAGEYEQYF. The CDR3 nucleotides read TGCGCCAGCAGCCAATCCGGGACACCAGCCGGGGAGTACGAGCAGTACTTC.

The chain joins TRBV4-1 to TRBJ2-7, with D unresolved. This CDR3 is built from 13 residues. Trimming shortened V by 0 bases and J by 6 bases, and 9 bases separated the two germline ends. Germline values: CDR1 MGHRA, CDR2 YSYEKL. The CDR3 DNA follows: TGCGCCAGCAGCCAAGATCGGCCTAGCGAGCAGTACTTC. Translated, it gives CASSQDRPSEQYF.

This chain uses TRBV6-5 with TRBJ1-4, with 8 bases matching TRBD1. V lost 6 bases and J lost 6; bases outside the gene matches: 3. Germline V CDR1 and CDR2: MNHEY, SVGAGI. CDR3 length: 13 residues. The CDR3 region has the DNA TGTGCCAGCAGACCGACAGGGGATGAAAAACTGTTTTTT. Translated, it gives CASRPTGDEKLFF.

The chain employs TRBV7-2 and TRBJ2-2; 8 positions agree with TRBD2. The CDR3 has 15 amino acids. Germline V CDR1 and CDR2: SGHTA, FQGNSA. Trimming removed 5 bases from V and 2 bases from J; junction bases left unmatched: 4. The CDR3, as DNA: TGTGCCAGCAGCCGCGGGACTAGTAACACCGGGGAGCTGTTTTTT. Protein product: CASSRGTSNTGELFF.

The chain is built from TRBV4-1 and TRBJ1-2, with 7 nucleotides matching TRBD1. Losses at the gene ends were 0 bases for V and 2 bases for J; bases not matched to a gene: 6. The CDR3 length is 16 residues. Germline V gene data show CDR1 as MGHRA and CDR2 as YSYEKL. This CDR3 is CASSQDPRGPNYGYTF. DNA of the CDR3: TGCGCCAGCAGCCAAGATCCAAGGGGGCCCAACTATGGCTACACCTTC.

The CDR3 sequence: CASSYEGALNTIYF. CDR3 coding DNA: TGCGCCAGCAGCTATGAGGGGGCATTGAACACCATATATTTT. The chain employs TRBV5-1 and TRBJ1-3, with TRBD1 identical over 7 bases. The CDR3 spans 14 residues. Germline trimming cut 3 bases from V and 7 bases from J; bases unmatched to any gene: 7. The V gene's germline CDR1 is SGHRS and CDR2 YFSETQ.

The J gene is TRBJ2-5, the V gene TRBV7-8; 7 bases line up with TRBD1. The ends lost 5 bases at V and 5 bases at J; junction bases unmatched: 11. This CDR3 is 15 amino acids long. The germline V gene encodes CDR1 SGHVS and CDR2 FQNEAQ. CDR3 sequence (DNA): TGTGCCAGCAGCCAAATGGACAGGTCTTACGAGACCCAGTACTTC. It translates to CASSQMDRSYETQYF. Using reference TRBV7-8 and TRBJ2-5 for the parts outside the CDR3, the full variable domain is GAGVSQSPRYKVAKRGQDVALRCDPISGHVSLFWYQQALGQGPEFLTYFQNEAQLDKSGLPSDRFFAERPEGSVSTLKIQRTQQEDSAVYLCASSQMDRSYETQYFGPGTRLLVL.

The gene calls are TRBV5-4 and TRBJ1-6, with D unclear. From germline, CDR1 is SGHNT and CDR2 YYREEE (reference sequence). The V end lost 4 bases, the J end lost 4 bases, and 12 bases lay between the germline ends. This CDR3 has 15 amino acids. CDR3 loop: CASSLARTYNSPLHF. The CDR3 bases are TGTGCCAGCAGCCTGGCACGAACTTATAATTCACCCCTCCACTTT.

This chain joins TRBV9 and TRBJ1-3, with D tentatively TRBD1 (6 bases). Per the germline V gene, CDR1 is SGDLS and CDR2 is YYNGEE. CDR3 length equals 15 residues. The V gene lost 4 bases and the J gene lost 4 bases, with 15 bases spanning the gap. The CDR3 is CASSTEQGFGNTIYF. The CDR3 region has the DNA TGTGCCAGCAGCACCGAACAGGGATTCGGAAACACCATATATTTT.

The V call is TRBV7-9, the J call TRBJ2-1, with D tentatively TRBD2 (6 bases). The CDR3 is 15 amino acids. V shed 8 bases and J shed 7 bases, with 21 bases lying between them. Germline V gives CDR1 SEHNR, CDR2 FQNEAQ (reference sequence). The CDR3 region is CASSSSVPWGNEQFF. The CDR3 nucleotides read TGTGCCAGCTCATCTAGCGTCCCCTGGGGAAATGAGCAGTTCTTC.

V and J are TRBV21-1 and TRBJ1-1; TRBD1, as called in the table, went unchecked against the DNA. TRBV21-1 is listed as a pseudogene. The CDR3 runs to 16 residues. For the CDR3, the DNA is TGTGCCAGCAGCAAAATAAGGGGACAGCCCGACACTGAAGCTTTCTTT. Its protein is CASSKIRGQPDTEAFF.

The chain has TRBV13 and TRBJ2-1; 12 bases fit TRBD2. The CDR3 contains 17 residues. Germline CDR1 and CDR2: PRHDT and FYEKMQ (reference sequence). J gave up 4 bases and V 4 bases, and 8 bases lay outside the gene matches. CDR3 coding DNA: TGTGCCAGCAGCTCCCGACTAGCGGGAGATAAATACAATGAGCAGTTCTTC. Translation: CASSSRLAGDKYNEQFF.

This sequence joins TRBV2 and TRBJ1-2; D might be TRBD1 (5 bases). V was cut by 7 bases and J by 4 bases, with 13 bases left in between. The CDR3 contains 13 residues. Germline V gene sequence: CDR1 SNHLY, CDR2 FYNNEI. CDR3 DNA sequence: TGTGCCAGCATTGAGGAACAGGTCTATGGCTACACCTTC. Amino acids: CASIEEQVYGYTF.

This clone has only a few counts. The CDR3 DNA sequence: TGTGCCAGCGGGACAGGGTTGTGGAGCACCGGGGAGCTGTTTTTT. Translating gives CASGTGLWSTGELFF. The rearrangement links TRBV2 to TRBJ2-2; 9 nucleotides match TRBD1. Germline trimming cut 8 bases from V and 4 bases from J; bases unmatched to any gene: 8. The germline CDR1 and CDR2 sequences are SNHLY and FYNNEI. The CDR3 has 15 amino acids.

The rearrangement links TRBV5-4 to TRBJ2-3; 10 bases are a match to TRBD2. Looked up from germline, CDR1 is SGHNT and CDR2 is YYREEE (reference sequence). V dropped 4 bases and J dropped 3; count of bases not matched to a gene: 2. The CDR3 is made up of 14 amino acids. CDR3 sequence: CASSASGGTDTQYF. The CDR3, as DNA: TGTGCCAGCAGCGCTAGCGGGGGTACAGATACGCAGTATTTT.

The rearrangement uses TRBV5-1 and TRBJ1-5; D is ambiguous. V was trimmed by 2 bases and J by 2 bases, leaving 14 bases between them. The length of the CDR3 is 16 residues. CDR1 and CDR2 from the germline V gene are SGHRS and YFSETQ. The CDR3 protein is CASSLLQPRGNQPQHF. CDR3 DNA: TGCGCCAGCAGCTTACTACAACCACGGGGCAATCAGCCCCAGCATTTT.

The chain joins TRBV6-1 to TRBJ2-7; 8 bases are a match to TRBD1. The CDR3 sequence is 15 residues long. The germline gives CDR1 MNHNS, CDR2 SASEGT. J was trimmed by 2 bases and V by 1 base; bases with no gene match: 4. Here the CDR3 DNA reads TGTGCCAGCAGTGAAGACTGGACAGGGACCTACGAGCAGTACTTC. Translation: CASSEDWTGTYEQYF.

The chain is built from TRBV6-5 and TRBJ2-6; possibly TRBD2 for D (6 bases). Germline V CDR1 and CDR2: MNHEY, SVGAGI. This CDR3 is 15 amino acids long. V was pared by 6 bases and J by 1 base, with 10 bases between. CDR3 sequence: CASRLEGSGANVLTF. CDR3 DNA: TGTGCCAGCAGGCTGGAGGGGTCTGGGGCCAACGTCCTGACTTTC.

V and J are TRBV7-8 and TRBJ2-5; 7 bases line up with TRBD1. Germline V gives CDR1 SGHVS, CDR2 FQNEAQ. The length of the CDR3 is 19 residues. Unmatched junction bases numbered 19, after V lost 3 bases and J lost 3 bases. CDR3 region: CASSFRPVSATGVEETQYF. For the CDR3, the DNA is TGTGCCAGCAGCTTCCGTCCGGTTTCGGCCACAGGGGTAGAAGAGACCCAGTACTTC.

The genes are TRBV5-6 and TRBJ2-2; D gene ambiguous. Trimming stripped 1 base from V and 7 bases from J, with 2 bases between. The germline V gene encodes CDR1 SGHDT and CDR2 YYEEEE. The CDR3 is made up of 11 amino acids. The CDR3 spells CASSLYGELFF. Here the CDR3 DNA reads TGTGCCAGCAGCTTGTACGGGGAGCTGTTTTTT.

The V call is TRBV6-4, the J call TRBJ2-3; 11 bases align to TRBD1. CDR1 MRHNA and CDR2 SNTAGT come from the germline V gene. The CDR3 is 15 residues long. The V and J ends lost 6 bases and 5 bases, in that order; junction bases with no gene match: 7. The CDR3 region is CASSQRGTGGDTQYF. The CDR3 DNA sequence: TGTGCCAGCAGCCAGCGGGGGACAGGGGGAGATACGCAGTATTTT.

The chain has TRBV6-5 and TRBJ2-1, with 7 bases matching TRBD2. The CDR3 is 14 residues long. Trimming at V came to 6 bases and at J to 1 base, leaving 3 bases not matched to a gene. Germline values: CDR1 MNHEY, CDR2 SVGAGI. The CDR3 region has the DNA TGTGCCAGCAGGGGGGAGGGGTCCTACAATGAGCAGTTCTTC. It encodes CASRGEGSYNEQFF.

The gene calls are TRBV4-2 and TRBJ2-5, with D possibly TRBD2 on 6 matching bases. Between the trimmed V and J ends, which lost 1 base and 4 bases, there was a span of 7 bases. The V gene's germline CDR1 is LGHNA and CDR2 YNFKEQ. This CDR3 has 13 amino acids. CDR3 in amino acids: CASSQAGGETQYF. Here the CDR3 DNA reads TGTGCCAGCAGCCAAGCCGGGGGAGAGACCCAGTACTTC.

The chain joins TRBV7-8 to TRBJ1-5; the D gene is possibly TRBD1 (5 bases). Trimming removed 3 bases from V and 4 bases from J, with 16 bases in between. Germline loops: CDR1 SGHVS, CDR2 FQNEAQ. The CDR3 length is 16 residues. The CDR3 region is CASSFTRKGQNQPQHF. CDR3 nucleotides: TGTGCCAGCAGCTTTACGCGTAAGGGGCAGAATCAGCCCCAGCATTTT.

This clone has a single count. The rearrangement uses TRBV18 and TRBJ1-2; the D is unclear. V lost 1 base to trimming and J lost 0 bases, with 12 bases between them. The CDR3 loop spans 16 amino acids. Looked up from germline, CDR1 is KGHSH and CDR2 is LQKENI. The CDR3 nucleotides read TGTGCCAGCTCACCACGATCTGAGGGAGCTAACTATGGCTACACCTTC. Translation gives CASSPRSEGANYGYTF.